Sequencing of this T cell receptor beta chain was carried out in a study of cytomegalovirus exposure and HLA in healthy donors. The PCR used 60 Vbeta and 13 Jbeta primers. The table came from immunoSEQ multiplex PCR; TCRdb's copy has only in-frame clones and leaves some out. The sample consists of about 130,000 clones, approximately 85% of them appearing once. This clonotype was obtained from a boy aged 10-17 years in good health and CMV-seronegative. The sequencing sample was made of PBMCs.

CDR3 sequence (DNA): TGTGCCAGCAGCCCAACAGGGGGCATGAATTCACCCCTCCACTTT. This codes for CASSPTGGMNSPLHF. The chain joins TRBV7-9 to TRBJ1-6, with 9 bases aligning to TRBD1. Germline CDR1 SEHNR, CDR2 FQNEAQ (reference sequence). This CDR3 spans 15 amino acids. V lost 5 bases, J lost 7 bases, and 6 bases stayed unmatched.